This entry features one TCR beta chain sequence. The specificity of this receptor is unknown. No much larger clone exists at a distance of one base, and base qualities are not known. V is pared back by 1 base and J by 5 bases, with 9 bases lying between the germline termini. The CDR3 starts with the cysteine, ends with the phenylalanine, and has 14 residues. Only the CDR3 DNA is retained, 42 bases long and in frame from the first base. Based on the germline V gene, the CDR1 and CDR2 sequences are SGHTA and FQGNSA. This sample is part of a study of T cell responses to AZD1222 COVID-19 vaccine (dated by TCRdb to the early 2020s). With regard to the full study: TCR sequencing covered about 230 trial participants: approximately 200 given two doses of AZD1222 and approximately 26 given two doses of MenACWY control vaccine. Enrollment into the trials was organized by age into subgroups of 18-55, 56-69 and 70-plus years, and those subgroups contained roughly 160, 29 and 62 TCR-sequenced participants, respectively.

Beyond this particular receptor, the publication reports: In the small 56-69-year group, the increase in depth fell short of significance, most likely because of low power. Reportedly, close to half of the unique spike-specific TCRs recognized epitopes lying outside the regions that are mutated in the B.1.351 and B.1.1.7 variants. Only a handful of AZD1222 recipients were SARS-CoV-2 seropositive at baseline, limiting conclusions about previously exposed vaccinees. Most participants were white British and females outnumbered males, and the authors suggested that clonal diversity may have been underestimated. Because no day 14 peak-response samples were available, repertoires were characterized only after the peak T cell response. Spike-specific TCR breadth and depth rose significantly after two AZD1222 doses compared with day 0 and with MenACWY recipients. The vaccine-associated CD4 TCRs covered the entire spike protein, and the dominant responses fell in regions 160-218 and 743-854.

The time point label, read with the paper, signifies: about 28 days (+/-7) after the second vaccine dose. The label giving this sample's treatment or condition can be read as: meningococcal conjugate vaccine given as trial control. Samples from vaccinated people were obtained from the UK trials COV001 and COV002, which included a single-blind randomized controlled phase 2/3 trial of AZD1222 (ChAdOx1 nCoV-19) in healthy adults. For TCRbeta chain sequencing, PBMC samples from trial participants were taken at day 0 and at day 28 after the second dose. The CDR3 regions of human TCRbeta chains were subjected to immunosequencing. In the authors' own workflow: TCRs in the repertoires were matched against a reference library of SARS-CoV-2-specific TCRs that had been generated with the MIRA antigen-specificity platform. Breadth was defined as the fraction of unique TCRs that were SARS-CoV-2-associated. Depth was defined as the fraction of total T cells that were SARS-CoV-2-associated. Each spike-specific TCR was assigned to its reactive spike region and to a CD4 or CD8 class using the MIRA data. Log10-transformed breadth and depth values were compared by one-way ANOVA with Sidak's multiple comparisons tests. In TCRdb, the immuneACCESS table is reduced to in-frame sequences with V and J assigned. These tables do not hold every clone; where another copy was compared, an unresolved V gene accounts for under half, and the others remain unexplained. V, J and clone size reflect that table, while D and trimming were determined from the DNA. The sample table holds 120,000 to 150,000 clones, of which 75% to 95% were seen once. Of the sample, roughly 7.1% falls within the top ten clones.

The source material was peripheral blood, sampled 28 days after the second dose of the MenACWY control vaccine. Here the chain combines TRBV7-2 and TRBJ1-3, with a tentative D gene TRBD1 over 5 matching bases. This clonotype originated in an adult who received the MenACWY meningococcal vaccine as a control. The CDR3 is CASSLVGTRNTIYF. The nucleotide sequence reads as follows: TGTGCCAGCAGCTTAGTTGGGACCCGAAACACCATATATTTT.